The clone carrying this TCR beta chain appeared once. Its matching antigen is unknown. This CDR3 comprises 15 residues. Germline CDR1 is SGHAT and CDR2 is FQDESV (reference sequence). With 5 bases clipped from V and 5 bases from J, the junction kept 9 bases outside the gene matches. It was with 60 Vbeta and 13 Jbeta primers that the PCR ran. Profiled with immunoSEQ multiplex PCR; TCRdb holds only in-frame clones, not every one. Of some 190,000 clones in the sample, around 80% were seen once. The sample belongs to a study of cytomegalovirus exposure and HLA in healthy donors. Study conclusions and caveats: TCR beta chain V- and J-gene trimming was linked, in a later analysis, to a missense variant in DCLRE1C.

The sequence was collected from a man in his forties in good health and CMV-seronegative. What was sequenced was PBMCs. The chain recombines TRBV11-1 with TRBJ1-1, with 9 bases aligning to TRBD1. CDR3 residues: CASSLGTGLGTEAFF. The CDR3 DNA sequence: TGTGCCAGCAGCCTCGGGACAGGGTTAGGGACTGAAGCTTTCTTT.